These 11 T cell receptor beta chains originate from one sample sequenced in a study of vaccination and CD4 T cells after COVID-19. The Oncomine TCR Beta short-read assay generated sequence data from the DNA of cultured CD4+ T cells. TCRdb re-called the PCR reads through MiXCR, storing one row per CDR3 protein. The sample yields 28,000 or so distinct CDR3 sequences, less than 50% seen once. Treatment here: approximately nine-day PBMC culture with coronavirus spike peptide pools or control peptides (ViraFEST assay). These receptors lack a known antigen. The specimen sequenced was CD4+ T cells from blood, cultured in vitro. Receptors originate from a human donor who had recovered from COVID-19.

The chain is built from TRBV11-3 and TRBJ2-5, with D perhaps assigned TRBD1 or TRBD2 (6 bases each). Germline V CDR1 and CDR2: SGHNT, YENEEA. The CDR3 extends over 12 amino acids. Trimming took off 5 bases at V and 4 bases at J, with 8 bases between the two ends. CDR3 protein: CASSEGGETQYF. The CDR3 region has the DNA TGTGCCAGCAGCGAGGGGGGAGAGACCCAGTACTTC.

This clonotype occurred a few times. The J gene is TRBJ2-5, the V gene TRBV5-4, with D perhaps TRBD1 (6 bases). Germline-derived CDR1 and CDR2 are SGHNT and YYREEE (reference sequence). The CDR3 extends over 14 amino acids. V lost 0 bases to trimming and J lost 4 bases, with 10 bases between them. The CDR3 DNA reads as TGTGCCAGCAGCTTGGCTCAGGGGAGAGAGACCCAGTACTTC. Translating gives CASSLAQGRETQYF.

This rearrangement joins TRBV12-3 or TRBV12-4 to TRBJ1-5, with a possible D match to TRBD1 (6 bases). Between the trimmed V and J ends, which lost 5 bases and 0 bases, there was a span of 8 bases. There are 14 residues in the CDR3. CDR3 coding DNA: TGTGCCAGCAGTCAGGGGAATAGCAATCAGCCCCAGCATTTT. It encodes CASSQGNSNQPQHF.

This clonotype was detected a few times. The chain joins TRBV28 to TRBJ1-2; 7 bases line up with TRBD1. The V segment lost 6 bases and the J segment 4 bases; nucleotides outside the gene matches: 5. In germline, CDR1 is MDHEN, CDR2 SYDVKM. This CDR3 region has 13 residues. CDR3 in DNA: TGTGCCAGCAGCCAGGGACAGATCTATGGCTACACCTTC. Its protein is CASSQGQIYGYTF.

The V and J genes are TRBV6-5 and TRBJ1-5; 7 bases are shared with TRBD1. The CDR3 runs to 18 residues. The V and J ends lost 2 bases and 2 bases, in that order; junction bases with no gene match: 12. Looked up from germline, CDR1 is MNHEY and CDR2 is SVGAGI. The CDR3 sequence: CASSYGAPGGGGNQPQHF. Written as DNA, the CDR3 is TGTGCCAGCAGTTACGGGGCCCCAGGGGGGGGTGGCAATCAGCCCCAGCATTTT.

This chain uses TRBV20-1 with TRBJ2-2, with a tentative D call TRBD2 (5 bases). This CDR3 contains 16 residues. Trimming pared 0 bases from V and 0 bases from J, leaving 11 bases between. Germline assignment: CDR1 DFQATT and CDR2 SNEGSKA (reference sequence). CDR3 protein: CSARESRATNTGELFF. CDR3 bases: TGCAGTGCTAGAGAGTCGAGGGCCACGAACACCGGGGAGCTGTTTTTT.

This clonotype has a handful of counts. One end of the junction varies from germline; a read error may be responsible. The chain is built from TRBV7-7 and TRBJ2-1, with 7 bases matching TRBD2. Germline loops: CDR1 SSHAT, CDR2 FNYEAQ (reference sequence). The CDR3 totals 19 residues. DNA of the CDR3: TGTGCTAGCAGCTTAGAGCCCCCCCGGAGGCGGGAGTGGGTAAATGAGCAGTTCTTC. Translated: CASSLEPPRRREWVNEQFF.

J is TRBJ1-1 and V is TRBV7-2, with 7 bases lining up with TRBD1. Germline CDR1 SGHTA, CDR2 FQGNSA. The CDR3 is 14 amino acids. V lost 4 bases and J lost 8; bases outside the gene matches: 10. In DNA form, the CDR3 reads TGTGCCAGCAGCTCAAACAGGGGCCGCGGAGAAGCTTTCTTT. It codes for CASSSNRGRGEAFF.

The chain is built from TRBV7-6 and TRBJ1-6; 9 bases agree with TRBD1. The CDR3 spans 16 residues. Germline values: CDR1 SGHVS, CDR2 FNYEAQ. Trimming cost V 5 bases and J 8 bases; bases outside gene matches: 10. The CDR3 DNA is TGTGCCAGCAGCCCCTGGCCGGGACAGGGAGATTCACCCCTCCACTTT. Its translation is CASSPWPGQGDSPLHF.

The rearrangement links TRBV20-1 to TRBJ2-7, with no clear D. Trimming pared 6 bases from V and 3 bases from J, leaving 9 bases between. The CDR3 totals 11 residues. Germline lookup yields CDR1 DFQATT and CDR2 SNEGSKA (reference sequence). The CDR3 DNA is TGCAGTGCGACCCCTAGCTACGAGCAGTACTTC. It encodes CSATPSYEQYF.

The genes are TRBV18 and TRBJ2-5; D may correspond to TRBD1 or TRBD2 (5 bases each). V was pared by 2 bases and J by 5 bases, with 9 bases between. There are 13 residues in the CDR3. CDR1 and CDR2 (germline): KGHSH, LQKENI. CDR3 sequence: CASSPNRRETQYF. The DNA of the CDR3 is TGTGCCAGCTCACCAAACAGGAGGGAGACCCAGTACTTC. The complete variable domain, with remaining parts taken from reference TRBV18 and TRBJ2-5, reads NAGVMQNPRHLVRRRGQEARLRCSPMKGHSHVYWYRQLPEEGLKFMVYLQKENIIDESGMPKERFSAEFPKEGPSILRIQQVVRGDSAAYFCASSPNRRETQYFGPGTRLLVL.